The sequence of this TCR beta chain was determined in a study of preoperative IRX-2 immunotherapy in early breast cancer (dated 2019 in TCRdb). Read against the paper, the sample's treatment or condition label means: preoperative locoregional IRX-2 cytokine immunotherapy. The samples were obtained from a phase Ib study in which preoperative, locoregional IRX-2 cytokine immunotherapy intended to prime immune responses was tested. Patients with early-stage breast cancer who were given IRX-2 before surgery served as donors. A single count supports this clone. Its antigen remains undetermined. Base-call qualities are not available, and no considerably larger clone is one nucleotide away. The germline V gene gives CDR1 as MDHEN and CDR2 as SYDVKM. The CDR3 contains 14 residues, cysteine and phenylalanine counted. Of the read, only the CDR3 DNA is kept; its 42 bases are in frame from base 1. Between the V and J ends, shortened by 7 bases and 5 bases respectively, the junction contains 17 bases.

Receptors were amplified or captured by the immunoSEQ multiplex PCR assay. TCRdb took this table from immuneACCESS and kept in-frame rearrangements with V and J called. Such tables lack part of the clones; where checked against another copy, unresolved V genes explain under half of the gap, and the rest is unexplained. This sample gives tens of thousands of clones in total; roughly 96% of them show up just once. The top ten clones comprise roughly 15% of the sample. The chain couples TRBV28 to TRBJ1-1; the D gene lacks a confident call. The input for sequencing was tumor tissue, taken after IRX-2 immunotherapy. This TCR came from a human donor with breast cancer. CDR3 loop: CASTGRLGRTEAFF. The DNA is TGTGCCAGCACCGGGAGGCTCGGGCGGACTGAAGCTTTCTTT.